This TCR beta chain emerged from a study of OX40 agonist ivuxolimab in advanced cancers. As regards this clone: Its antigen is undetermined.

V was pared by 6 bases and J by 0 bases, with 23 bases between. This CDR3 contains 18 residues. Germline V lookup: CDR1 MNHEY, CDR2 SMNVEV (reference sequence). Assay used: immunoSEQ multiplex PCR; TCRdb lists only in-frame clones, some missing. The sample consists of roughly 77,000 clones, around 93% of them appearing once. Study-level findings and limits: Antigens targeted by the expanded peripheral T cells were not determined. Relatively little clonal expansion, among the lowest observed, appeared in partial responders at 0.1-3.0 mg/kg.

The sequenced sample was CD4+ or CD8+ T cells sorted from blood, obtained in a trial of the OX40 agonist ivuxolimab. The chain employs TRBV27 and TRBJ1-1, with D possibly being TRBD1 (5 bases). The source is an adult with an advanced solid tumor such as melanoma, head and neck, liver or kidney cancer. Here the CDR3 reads CASRSLTDRNPLNTEAFF. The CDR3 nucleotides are TGTGCCAGCAGATCACTAACTGACAGAAACCCTTTGAACACTGAAGCTTTCTTT.